These 24 T cell receptor beta chains came from one sample sequenced in a study of shared clonotypes between healthy human individuals (dated by TCRdb to between 2020 and 2021). The library was generated by the immunoSEQ multiplex PCR assay. Entries here come from immuneACCESS through TCRdb and include only in-frame sequences with V and J called. Some clones fail to appear in such tables; in the studies checked, an unresolved V gene covers under half of the shortfall, and the cause of the remainder is unknown. This sample lists 2 million to 3 million clones; more than 85% were detected once. The ten largest clones add up to more than 0.35% of the sample. Sequenced input: naive CD4+ T cells from PBMCs. The intended sense of this specimen's cell subset or site label: CD45RA+ positively selected. All receptors come from a young man in good health. Some clones in this sample may be carry-over from other donors' samples.

This chain joins TRBV7-2 and TRBJ1-1; 9 positions agree with TRBD1. In germline, CDR1 is SGHTA, CDR2 FQGNSA. V trimming: 5 bases; J trimming: 6 bases; junction bases outside the gene matches: 7. The CDR3 loop spans 14 amino acids. The CDR3, as DNA: TGTGCCAGCAGCCCCGGACAGGGGAGGGCTGAAGCTTTCTTT. Amino acids: CASSPGQGRAEAFF.

The CDR3 sequence is CASSTPTADTQYF. CDR3 in DNA: TGCGCCAGCAGCACCCCAACGGCAGATACGCAGTATTTT. The chain carries TRBV4-1 and TRBJ2-3; no definite D call. The CDR3 is made up of 13 amino acids. Germline V CDR1 and CDR2: MGHRA, YSYEKL. Deletions cut 5 bases from V and 4 bases from J, with 10 bases between.

This clone has only a few counts. The rearrangement links TRBV7-9 to TRBJ1-2; D call uncertain. Germline lookup yields CDR1 SEHNR and CDR2 FQNEAQ (reference sequence). CDR3 length: 13 amino acids. V lost 1 base and J lost 7, with 10 bases in between. CDR3 region: CASSLGAGGGYTF. The CDR3 bases are TGTGCCAGCAGCTTAGGAGCTGGCGGTGGCTACACCTTC.

The rearrangement links TRBV2 to TRBJ2-7, with 7 bases that match TRBD1. Unmatched junction bases numbered 6, after V lost 4 bases and J lost 3 bases. The CDR3 has 14 amino acids. Germline V gene lookup returns CDR1 SNHLY and CDR2 FYNNEI. The CDR3: CASSAGQSIYEQYF. DNA for the CDR3: TGTGCCAGCAGTGCGGGACAGAGCATCTACGAGCAGTACTTC.

The rearrangement links TRBV9 to TRBJ2-6; D perhaps matches TRBD1 (5 bases). Trimming left V 3 bases short and J 7 bases short, with 14 bases between. Germline values: CDR1 SGDLS, CDR2 YYNGEE. The CDR3 extends over 15 amino acids. In DNA form, the CDR3 reads TGTGCCAGCAGCGGACCTCAGGGTGGCGCCAACGTCCTGACTTTC. This sequence encodes CASSGPQGGANVLTF. Full variable domain (outside the CDR3, taken from reference TRBV9 and TRBJ2-6): DSGVTQTPKHLITATGQRVTLRCSPRSGDLSVYWYQQSLDQGLQFLIQYYNGEERAKGNILERFSAQQFPDLHSELNLSSLELGDSALYFCASSGPQGGANVLTFGAGSRLTVL.

For this clone: The same CDR3 also results from other DNA sequences found in this sample. This chain connects TRBV5-4 to TRBJ2-5; 14 bases align to TRBD2. CDR1 and CDR2 from the germline V gene are SGHNT and YYREEE (reference sequence). The CDR3 length is 17 residues. J gave up 4 bases and V 0 bases, and 5 bases lay outside the gene matches. The CDR3 reads CASSLGGLAGVGETQYF. CDR3 nucleotides: TGTGCCAGCAGCTTGGGGGGACTAGCGGGAGTGGGAGAGACCCAGTACTTC. The full variable domain, rest sourced from reference TRBV5-4 and TRBJ2-5, is ETGVTQSPTHLIKTRGQQVTLRCSSQSGHNTVSWYQQALGQGPQFIFQYYREEENGRGNFPPRFSGLQFPNYSSELNVNALELDDSALYLCASSLGGLAGVGETQYFGPGTRLLVL.

This CDR3 reads CASSEGLAGVQAYNEQFF. The CDR3 nucleotides read TGTGCCAGCAGTGAAGGTCTAGCGGGAGTCCAGGCCTACAATGAGCAGTTCTTC. The chain uses TRBV25-1 and TRBJ2-1; 10 bases map to TRBD2. The V segment lost 2 bases and the J segment 2 bases; nucleotides outside the gene matches: 9. Looked up from germline, CDR1 is MGHDK and CDR2 is SYGVNS. The CDR3 consists of 18 residues.

The J gene is TRBJ2-7, the V gene TRBV7-3; 8 nucleotides line up with TRBD2. Germline V CDR1 and CDR2: SGHTA, FQGTGA. V shed 4 bases and J 4 bases; nucleotides not matched to a gene: 9. The CDR3 has 15 residues. CDR3 residues: CASSSDPGLEYEQYF. CDR3 DNA: TGTGCCAGCAGCTCAGATCCGGGACTAGAGTACGAGCAGTACTTC.

V and J are TRBV4-3 and TRBJ1-2, with TRBD1 matching over 9 bases. CDR3 length equals 17 residues. Germline V gene data show CDR1 as LGHNA and CDR2 as YSLEER. V dropped 0 bases and J dropped 3; count of bases not matched to a gene: 8. The CDR3: CASSQDLGRTGDYGYTF. CDR3 nucleotides: TGCGCCAGCAGCCAAGATCTGGGTCGGACAGGGGACTATGGCTACACCTTC.

Written as DNA, the CDR3 is TGTGCCAGCAGTTTTGGGGAAGGGGGCGCGACTGAAGCTTTCTTT. This translates into CASSFGEGGATEAFF. V and J are TRBV27 and TRBJ1-1; 7 bases fit TRBD1. This CDR3 comprises 15 residues. V gave up 3 bases and J gave up 5 bases; unmatched junction bases: 9. The germline CDR1 and CDR2 sequences are MNHEY and SMNVEV (reference sequence).

V gene TRBV27 combines with J gene TRBJ2-7; 10 bases are shared with TRBD1. The junction had 2 bases not matched to a gene; V was cut back by 0 bases and J by 0 bases. CDR1 and CDR2 (germline): MNHEY, SMNVEV (reference sequence). This CDR3 spans 16 amino acids. The CDR3 loop is CASSLSGTGDSYEQYF. DNA for the CDR3: TGTGCCAGCAGTTTATCTGGGACAGGGGACTCCTACGAGCAGTACTTC.

In this sample, this clone turned up once. J is TRBJ2-7 and V is TRBV18, with TRBD2 as a possible D gene (6 bases). The germline gives CDR1 KGHSH, CDR2 LQKENI. CDR3 length equals 15 residues. V was shortened by 5 bases and J by 2 bases, with 16 bases between the two germline ends. CDR3 sequence: CASSELSGVTYEQYF. The CDR3 DNA sequence: TGTGCCAGCTCAGAACTATCGGGGGTAACCTACGAGCAGTACTTC.

The genes are TRBV11-3 and TRBJ2-2, with TRBD2 matching over 10 bases. V shed 2 bases and J 4 bases; nucleotides not matched to a gene: 1. The CDR3 has 15 amino acids. Germline loops: CDR1 SGHNT, CDR2 YENEEA. CDR3 amino acids: CASSLTSGTTGELFF. CDR3 bases: TGTGCCAGCAGCTTAACTAGCGGGACCACCGGGGAGCTGTTTTTT.

V and J are TRBV6-5 and TRBJ1-2; 8 nucleotides align to TRBD1. The V gene's germline CDR1 is MNHEY and CDR2 SVGAGI. The CDR3 is 14 amino acids. The ends lost 7 bases at V and 2 bases at J; junction bases unmatched: 6. The CDR3 DNA reads as TGTGCCAGCAACCCACGGACAGGGAACTATGGCTACACCTTC. It codes for CASNPRTGNYGYTF.

This chain links TRBV28 with TRBJ2-3; the match to TRBD1 covers 7 bases. This CDR3 spans 17 amino acids. Trimming removed 4 bases from V and 5 bases from J; junction bases left unmatched: 15. Germline V CDR1 and CDR2: MDHEN, SYDVKM. CDR3 region: CASSSTDRQPGVDTQYF. The CDR3 region has the DNA TGTGCCAGCAGTTCAACGGACAGGCAACCCGGGGTAGATACGCAGTATTTT.

Written as DNA, the CDR3 is TGTGCCAGCAGGTCTCAGGGGGCCGATAACTATGGCTACACCTTC. This encodes CASRSQGADNYGYTF. V usage is TRBV28 and J usage is TRBJ1-2, with TRBD1 identical over 8 bases. The CDR3 is 15 amino acids. CDR1 is MDHEN and CDR2 is SYDVKM in the germline V gene. Losses at the gene ends were 6 bases for V and 1 base for J; bases not matched to a gene: 7.

The chain is built from TRBV30 and TRBJ1-6, with TRBD1 identical over 8 bases. This CDR3 spans 15 amino acids. J lost 8 bases, V lost 5 bases, and 11 bases had no gene match. Looked up from germline, CDR1 is GTSNPN and CDR2 is SVGIG (reference sequence). The CDR3 protein is CAWGSTGAGDSPLHF. CDR3 DNA sequence: TGTGCCTGGGGATCGACAGGGGCCGGCGATTCACCCCTCCACTTT.

About this clone itself: This same CDR3 is encoded by further DNA sequences in the sample. CDR3 region: CASSILGGGSYEQYF. The CDR3 nucleotides are TGTGCCAGTAGTATATTAGGGGGTGGCTCCTACGAGCAGTACTTC. This chain links TRBV19 with TRBJ2-7; a weak D match, TRBD1 (6 bases). Germline V CDR1 and CDR2: LNHDA, SQIVND (reference sequence). Trimming took off 2 bases at V and 0 bases at J, with 11 bases between the two ends. The CDR3 is 15 residues long.

The rearrangement joins TRBV28 to TRBJ1-2; TRBD1 might be the D (6 bases). V was clipped by 7 bases and J by 2 bases, with 23 bases between them. Germline V lookup: CDR1 MDHEN, CDR2 SYDVKM. The CDR3 extends over 17 amino acids. The CDR3 DNA is TGTGCCAGCACCCCCCCAGTGGGCAGAAGGGGGAACTATGGCTACACCTTC. It specifies CASTPPVGRRGNYGYTF.

The chain joins TRBV30 to TRBJ2-1; D possibly matches TRBD1 or TRBD2 (6 bases each). Trimming left V 4 bases short and J 4 bases short, with 14 bases between. The CDR3 is made up of 14 amino acids. Per germline, CDR1 GTSNPN and CDR2 SVGIG (reference sequence). The CDR3 bases are TGTGCCTGGACCGTGAGGGGGGATTACAATGAGCAGTTCTTC. Amino acid sequence: CAWTVRGDYNEQFF.

V and J are TRBV5-4 and TRBJ2-1; possibly TRBD1 for D (7 bases). Germline CDR1 SGHNT, CDR2 YYREEE (reference sequence). The CDR3 loop spans 15 amino acids. V was shortened by 1 base and J by 6 bases, with 14 bases between the two germline ends. CDR3 loop: CASSLYRGGPNEQFF. The CDR3 DNA sequence: TGTGCCAGCAGCTTGTACAGGGGAGGTCCCAATGAGCAGTTCTTC.

This clone was counted a single time. Other DNA sequences from this sample encode an identical CDR3 as well. The chain has TRBV4-3 and TRBJ1-5; D is undetermined. Between the trimmed V and J ends, which lost 0 bases and 7 bases, there was a span of 7 bases. The CDR3 is 13 amino acids. Germline assignment: CDR1 LGHNA and CDR2 YSLEER. CDR3 sequence reads: CASSQDTGQPQHF. Here the CDR3 DNA reads TGCGCCAGCAGCCAAGATACGGGACAGCCCCAGCATTTT.

This chain uses TRBV11-2 with TRBJ2-7; D uncertain. The CDR3 runs to 15 residues. Germline lookup yields CDR1 SGHAT and CDR2 FQNNGV. Trimming removed 3 bases at V and 0 bases at J, with 12 bases between. CDR3 in amino acids: CASSFPGGFSYEQYF. Written as DNA, the CDR3 is TGTGCCAGCAGCTTCCCTGGCGGATTCTCCTACGAGCAGTACTTC.

The chain carries TRBV18 and TRBJ2-6; no definite D call. Germline V CDR1 and CDR2: KGHSH, LQKENI. The CDR3 spans 14 residues. V shed 6 bases and J shed 0 bases, with 6 bases lying between them. This chain's CDR3 is CASSRTSGANVLTF. The CDR3 coding sequence is TGTGCCAGCTCTAGGACCTCTGGGGCCAACGTCCTGACTTTC.